This TCR beta chain was sequenced in a study of blood T cell repertoires in COVID-19. Study at large: Collection of acute and convalescent COVID-19 samples took place in the United States, Italy and Spain.

The germline CDR1 and CDR2 sequences are MNHEY and SVGAGI. This CDR3 region has 14 residues. The trim removed 6 bases at V and 3 bases at J, leaving 7 bases unmatched. Original methodology: Amplification from reference gene primers served as the basis for estimated nucleated cell counts. Repertoires were generated with immunoSEQ multiplex PCR, while TCRdb's copy carries only in-frame clones and drops some. For V, J and clone size, that table is used; D and trimming come from the DNA. Of about 250,000 clones detected, roughly 83% appear once; the ten largest clones hold about 9%. The specimen sequenced was peripheral blood. V is TRBV6-5 and J is TRBJ1-2, with 7 bases lining up with TRBD1. The receptor comes from a man older than 75 with acute or convalescent COVID-19. The CDR3 DNA reads as TGTGCCAGCAGACGGGGTGGGACAGACTATGGCTACACCTTC. Protein: CASRRGGTDYGYTF.